This entry concerns a single TCR beta chain. An input of about 0.45 to 1 ug of RNA was subjected to reverse transcription using random hexamers. TCRdb itself ran the immunoSEQ multiplex PCR reads through MiXCR, one entry per CDR3 protein. This table has 130,000 or so distinct CDR3 sequences, 94% appearing once. The data were taken from a study of CD8 T cells in Susac syndrome. V was shortened by 2 bases and J by 9 bases, with 28 bases between the two germline ends. The CDR3 runs 18 residues. In germline, CDR1 is KGHDR, CDR2 SFDVKD. It was negative isolation that provided the CD8+ and CD4+ T cells, whereas TEMRA cells were enriched by FACS.

Sequenced material: CD4+ T cells from PBMCs. This sequence was found in a human donor in good health. This chain links TRBV24-1 with TRBJ2-7, with D perhaps TRBD1 or TRBD2 (5 bases each). DNA for the CDR3: TGTGCCACCAGTGATTCGACCCCGGGACGCCTCTTCTCAAGGGGGCAGTACTTC. Translation gives CATSDSTPGRLFSRGQYF.